This TCR beta chain was sequenced for a study of blood T cell repertoires in COVID-19 (dated by TCRdb to between 2020 and 2021). For the study in its entirety: Samples from collaborators originated in the United States, Italy and Spain and spanned both the acute and convalescent phases of COVID-19. HLA class I and class II types, where available, came from metadata supplied by the sample provider rather than from assay-based typing. Nearly every sample came with metadata listing a de-identified subject ID, COVID-19 status, age in years and sex. The material from the prospective study consisted of cDNA or gDNA derived from T cells, B-cell-depleted T cells, or PBMCs. Subjects who had been exposed to COVID-19, were actively infected with it, or had recovered from it provided the deeply sampled blood TCRbeta repertoires that made up the dataset. The repertoires were made available in a free public database intended to serve as a resource for research on the immune response to SARS-CoV-2. Samples were obtained from the ongoing ImmuneRACE study (first 160 participants) and from about 1,300 subjects provided by 6 global collaborators. Broader findings and caveats from the paper: Clinical and demographic metadata were provided uncurated, with the amount varying by source and participant.

The CDR3 has 16 amino acids, counting the end cysteine and phenylalanine. Here the CDR3 DNA is all that survives: 48 bases in frame from base 1. CDR1 and CDR2 (SQVTM, ANQGSEA) derive from the germline V gene. Trimming at the junction amounts to 7 bases on V and 0 bases on J, and the germline ends lie 18 bases apart. TCRbeta CDR3 regions were amplified from genomic DNA by means of the immunoSEQ Assay, a bias-controlled multiplex PCR. The authors' pipeline ran thus. Within the assay, amplification of reference gene primers was used to estimate how many nucleated cells each sample contained. Sequence reads were collapsed and filtered to measure the absolute abundance of every unique TCRbeta CDR3 rearrangement. For each sample, productive Simpson clonality was calculated as the square root of Simpson's diversity index over productive rearrangements. The immuneACCESS repertoire file appears here via TCRdb, limited to in-frame rearrangements. These files lack a portion of the clones; in checked studies, under half of the deficit traces to unresolved V genes, and the cause of the others is not known. Clonal size and the V and J genes are those of that table, whereas D and trimming came from the DNA. Across this sample there are some 300,000 clones, with around 87% seen only once. Roughly 1% of the sample belongs to the ten largest clones.

At one collaborating source in Seattle, patients were enrolled during active infection and were followed longitudinally through the course of disease. Whole blood was collected in K2EDTA tubes by collaborating institutions according to the institutions' own protocols. For TCRbeta analysis, collaborator samples were shipped as frozen whole blood, as isolated PBMCs, or as DNA extracted from either sample type. A note on this clone: Its antigen is currently not known. Within one base of it there is no much larger clone, and no base qualities were kept.

The chain links TRBV29-1 with TRBJ2-2; the best D guess is TRBD1, with 6 bases matching. The clonotype originates from a woman in her thirties or forties with COVID-19, enrolled during active disease. Material for sequencing was peripheral blood. The sequenced DNA: TGCAGCGCTGACATTCGGACAGCCTCGAACACCGGGGAGCTGTTTTTT. Translation gives CSADIRTASNTGELFF.